This T cell receptor (beta chain) was found in a study of blood T cell repertoires in COVID-19. On the study more broadly: Researchers got acute and convalescent COVID-19 samples from the United States, Italy and Spain. PBMCs, B-cell-depleted T cells, or T cells provided the cDNA or gDNA that made up the material.

CDR3 length: 17 residues. The germline gives CDR1 MGHDK, CDR2 SYGVNS. V shed 3 bases, J shed 0 bases, and the junction held 7 bases outside the gene matches. Original processing notes: Cell counts per sample came from amplifying reference gene primers. The assay was immunoSEQ multiplex PCR, and TCRdb's table has in-frame clones only and misses some. V and J calls and clone size are those listed in that table; D and trimming were worked out from the DNA. The table lists some 38,000 clones, about 90% of them singletons. The sequenced sample was peripheral blood. This chain joins TRBV25-1 and TRBJ2-5; TRBD1 matches at 10 bases. The clonotype originates from a woman aged 25 to 39 in a cohort sampled during active COVID-19. Here the CDR3 reads CASSDPTGGINQETQYF. The CDR3 DNA reads as TGTGCCAGCAGTGATCCGACAGGGGGCATAAACCAAGAGACCCAGTACTTC.